This entry lists 7 T cell receptor beta chains sequenced from one sample in a study of blood T cell repertoires in COVID-19. The protocol was immunoSEQ multiplex PCR, while the TCRdb copy is restricted to in-frame clones and leaves out a portion. The sample lists some 160,000 clones; roughly 80% were seen once. Sequencing was done on a sample of peripheral blood. Receptors were obtained from a man aged 65 to 85 with active or convalescent COVID-19.

This chain joins TRBV5-1 and TRBJ1-4, with TRBD1 as a possible D gene (5 bases). CDR1 and CDR2 from the germline V gene are SGHRS and YFSETQ. The V end lost 4 bases, the J end lost 8 bases, and 18 bases lay between the germline ends. This CDR3 comprises 15 residues. In DNA form, the CDR3 reads TGCGCCAGCAGCCCCACTGGGGGGTGGGGCGAAAAACTGTTTTTT. This translates into CASSPTGGWGEKLFF. The full variable domain, with the rest looked up from reference TRBV5-1 and TRBJ1-4, is KAGVTQTPRYLIKTRGQQVTLSCSPISGHRSVSWYQQTPGQGLQFLFEYFSETQRNKGNFPGRFSGRQFSNSRSEMNVSTLELGDSALYLCASSPTGGWGEKLFFGSGTQLSVL.

This chain links TRBV27 with TRBJ1-5, with D possibly being TRBD1 (5 bases). Trimming left V 7 bases short and J 1 base short, with 17 bases between. Germline V CDR1 and CDR2: MNHEY, SMNVEV (reference sequence). This CDR3 region has 16 residues. The CDR3, as DNA: TGTGCCAGCACCCCTTGGGGGGGACTGAGCAATCAGCCCCAGCATTTT. Translated, it gives CASTPWGGLSNQPQHF.

V usage is TRBV15 and J usage is TRBJ2-1; possible D gene TRBD2, 6 bases. Trimming shortened V by 3 bases and J by 7 bases, and 19 bases separated the two germline ends. The germline gives CDR1 LNHNV, CDR2 YYDKDF (reference sequence). The CDR3 is 16 amino acids. CDR3 sequence (DNA): TGTGCCACCAGCAGGGGAGGTGACTCCCGCAGGAATGAGCAGTTCTTC. Residues: CATSRGGDSRRNEQFF.

The chain uses TRBV28 and TRBJ2-1; D might be TRBD2 (5 bases). The ends were cut back, 4 bases at V and 3 bases at J, with 13 bases in the middle. The CDR3 is 15 residues long. Germline CDR1 and CDR2: MDHEN and SYDVKM. DNA of the CDR3: TGTGCCAGCAGTTCGCCTCGAGCGGACTACAATGAGCAGTTCTTC. Protein product: CASSSPRADYNEQFF.

The gene calls are TRBV12-3 or TRBV12-4 and TRBJ1-5; D possibly corresponds to TRBD1 (5 bases). The CDR3 totals 13 residues. V was shortened by 4 bases and J by 4 bases, with 8 bases between the two germline ends. The CDR3 is CASSWTPNQPQHF. Written as DNA, the CDR3 is TGTGCCAGCAGTTGGACACCTAATCAGCCCCAGCATTTT.

V usage is TRBV19 and J usage is TRBJ1-1; TRBD1 aligns across 8 bases. The CDR3 has 13 residues. The junction had 5 bases not matched to a gene; V was cut back by 6 bases and J by 5 bases. CDR1 is LNHDA, CDR2 SQIVND, per germline (reference sequence). The DNA of the CDR3 is TGTGCCAGTAGAGTGACAGGGGTAACTGAAGCTTTCTTT. Translated: CASRVTGVTEAFF. Looking up the rest from reference TRBV19 and TRBJ1-1 gives the full variable domain: DGGITQSPKYLFRKEGQNVTLSCEQNLNHDAMYWYRQDPGQGLRLIYYSQIVNDFQKGDIAEGYSVSREKKESFPLTVTSAQKNPTAFYLCASRVTGVTEAFFGQGTRLTVV.

V is TRBV9 and J is TRBJ1-6, with a weak D call TRBD1 (5 bases). Germline values: CDR1 SGDLS, CDR2 YYNGEE. Trimming left V 2 bases short and J 10 bases short, with 16 bases between. The CDR3 sequence is 15 residues long. The CDR3 protein is CASSVQGKRESPLHF. The CDR3 DNA reads as TGTGCCAGCAGCGTTCAGGGCAAGAGAGAATCACCCCTCCACTTT.